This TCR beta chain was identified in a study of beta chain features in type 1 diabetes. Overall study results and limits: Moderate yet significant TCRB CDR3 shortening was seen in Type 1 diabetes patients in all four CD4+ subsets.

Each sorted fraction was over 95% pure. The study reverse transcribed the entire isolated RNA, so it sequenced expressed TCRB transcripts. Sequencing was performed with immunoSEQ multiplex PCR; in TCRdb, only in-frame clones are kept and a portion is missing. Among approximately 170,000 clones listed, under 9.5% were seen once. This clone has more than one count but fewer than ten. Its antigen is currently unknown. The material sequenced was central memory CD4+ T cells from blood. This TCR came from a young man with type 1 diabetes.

The CDR3 is CASSATGGDQPQHF. CDR3 nucleotide sequence: TGTGCCAGCAGCGCTACAGGGGGCGATCAGCCCCAGCATTTT. The V and J genes are TRBV9 and TRBJ1-5; 9 bases fit TRBD1. The V and J ends lost 3 bases and 5 bases, in that order; junction bases with no gene match: 3. Germline assignment: CDR1 SGDLS and CDR2 YYNGEE. The CDR3 runs to 14 residues.